This T cell receptor beta chain is drawn from a study of T cells in Graves' hyperthyroidism and ophthalmopathy. The wider study: Peripheral blood was collected at initial diagnosis, before any treatment.

Whole-study results and caveats: For ophthalmopathy, model prediction preceded onset by a median about 6.2 months.

This clonotype was detected once. Its specificity is unknown. Amplification targeted TCR beta CDR3 regions from RNA transcripts. Initially, a first-round RT-PCR of the TCR CDR3 employed the HTBI primer set. TCRdb re-derived calls from the multiplex PCR reads in MiXCR, one entry per CDR3 protein. Found here are approximately 610,000 distinct CDR3 sequences, about 15% of them singletons; the top ten hold about 4.5%. The CDR3 length is 15 residues. Between the trimmed V and J ends, which lost 0 bases and 1 base, there was a span of 7 bases. Germline V gives CDR1 LNHNV, CDR2 YYDKDF (reference sequence). Orbital computed tomography and thyroid ultrasound, together with serum TRAb and thyroxine and clinical symptoms, were used for diagnoses. From less than 13 ml of fresh peripheral blood, PBMCs were isolated.

This TCR was recovered from a woman aged 40 to 55 with Graves' ophthalmopathy. Sequencing was performed on blood. The rearrangement links TRBV15 to TRBJ1-5; D not certain. The CDR3 loop reads CATSRDSGSNQPQHF. For the CDR3, the DNA is TGTGCCACCAGCAGAGATAGTGGGAGCAATCAGCCCCAGCATTTT.